One sample yielded the 23 T cell receptor beta chains listed below, sequenced in a study of cytomegalovirus exposure and HLA in healthy donors. Here immunoSEQ multiplex PCR was the method, and the copy in TCRdb shows in-frame clones only, minus some. The table has 200,000 or so clones, more than 80% seen once; the top ten hold approximately 7%. Sample: PBMCs. The receptors derive from a man in his late teens or twenties in good health and CMV-seropositive.

The chain is built from TRBV18 and TRBJ2-7, with 12 positions matching TRBD2. V lost 5 bases, J lost 6 bases, and 8 bases stayed unmatched. The CDR3 spans 15 residues. From germline, CDR1 is KGHSH and CDR2 LQKENI. CDR3 sequence (DNA): TGTGCCAGCTCAACTGGACTAGCGGGACCGGGCGAGCAGTACTTC. Encoded protein: CASSTGLAGPGEQYF.

On this clone: A much larger clonotype is one base distant, so this may be a read error. The rearrangement uses TRBV6-5 and TRBJ1-2, with 7 nucleotides matching TRBD1. Germline V gives CDR1 MNHEY, CDR2 SVGAGI. This CDR3 has 13 amino acids. V was pared by 7 bases and J by 0 bases, with 2 bases of the junction left unmatched. The DNA for the CDR3 is TGTGCCAGCACCCAGGGGGCTAACTATGGCTACACCTTC. Its translation is CASTQGANYGYTF.

V and J are TRBV7-9 and TRBJ2-7; 14 bases agree with TRBD2. Germline V lookup: CDR1 SEHNR, CDR2 FQNEAQ (reference sequence). V was pared by 3 bases and J by 2 bases, with 6 bases of the junction left unmatched. The CDR3 totals 17 residues. CDR3 sequence: CASSFGTSGRGAYEQYF. CDR3 bases: TGTGCCAGCAGCTTTGGGACTAGCGGGAGAGGGGCCTACGAGCAGTACTTC.

This chain links TRBV7-9 with TRBJ2-1; D possibly corresponds to TRBD2 (5 bases). The germline V and J ends were trimmed by 7 bases and 4 bases, with 17 bases remaining between them. The CDR3 covers 15 residues. CDR1 is SEHNR, CDR2 FQNEAQ, per germline (reference sequence). This CDR3 reads CASTQNSGLYNEQFF. The CDR3 DNA reads TGTGCCAGCACCCAAAACAGCGGCCTTTACAATGAGCAGTTCTTC.

The chain uses TRBV6-5 and TRBJ2-3, with 12 bases that match TRBD2. Germline V gives CDR1 MNHEY, CDR2 SVGAGI. The CDR3 is 16 residues long. Losses at the gene ends were 4 bases for V and 0 bases for J; bases not matched to a gene: 2. The CDR3 here is CASSFGLAGSTDTQYF. CDR3 DNA: TGTGCCAGCAGTTTCGGACTAGCGGGGAGCACAGATACGCAGTATTTT.

V and J are TRBV27 and TRBJ2-7, with D perhaps matching TRBD2 (8 bases). The V and J ends lost 2 bases and 0 bases respectively, with 23 bases between them. Germline values: CDR1 MNHEY, CDR2 SMNVEV (reference sequence). The CDR3 runs 19 residues. The CDR3 coding sequence is TGTGCCAGCAGTTTAAGTGGACAGGTAACTAGCGGTTCCTCCTACGAGCAGTACTTC. It yields the protein CASSLSGQVTSGSSYEQYF.

J is TRBJ1-2 and V is TRBV5-1; 8 nucleotides align to TRBD1. Germline values: CDR1 SGHRS, CDR2 YFSETQ. The CDR3 is made up of 14 amino acids. J gave up 4 bases and V 4 bases, and 6 bases lay outside the gene matches. CDR3 amino acids: CASSVTGVGYGYTF. The CDR3 DNA sequence: TGCGCCAGCAGCGTGACAGGGGTCGGCTATGGCTACACCTTC. The whole variable domain, remainder taken from reference TRBV5-1 and TRBJ1-2, is KAGVTQTPRYLIKTRGQQVTLSCSPISGHRSVSWYQQTPGQGLQFLFEYFSETQRNKGNFPGRFSGRQFSNSRSEMNVSTLELGDSALYLCASSVTGVGYGYTFGSGTRLTVV.

The chain carries TRBV28 and TRBJ2-7; no clear D gene. This CDR3 contains 14 residues. V lost 4 bases and J lost 3, with 13 bases in between. Germline V gene lookup returns CDR1 MDHEN and CDR2 SYDVKM. Here the CDR3 reads CASSSSPVVYEQYF. CDR3 DNA sequence: TGTGCCAGCAGTTCCAGTCCCGTCGTCTACGAGCAGTACTTC.

The chain uses TRBV7-6 and TRBJ2-1; tentative D call: TRBD1 (6 bases). Per the germline V gene, CDR1 is SGHVS and CDR2 is FNYEAQ. The CDR3 consists of 16 residues. V was clipped by 3 bases and J by 7 bases, with 19 bases between them. CDR3 in amino acids: CASSFDGRGPSNEQFF. CDR3 bases: TGTGCCAGCAGCTTCGATGGCAGGGGACCCTCGAATGAGCAGTTCTTC. Based on the CDR3 plus reference TRBV7-6 and TRBJ2-1, the full variable domain is GAGVSQSPRYKVTKRGQDVALRCDPISGHVSLYWYRQALGQGPEFLTYFNYEAQQDKSGLPNDRFSAERPEGSISTLTIQRTEQRDSAMYRCASSFDGRGPSNEQFFGPGTRLTVL.

This clone was observed a handful of times. V and J are TRBV9 and TRBJ2-7; tentatively, D is TRBD1 (5 bases). Trimming left V 6 bases short and J 5 bases short, with 15 bases between. CDR1 is SGDLS, CDR2 YYNGEE, per germline. The CDR3 has 13 residues. This chain's CDR3 is CASTFRWGHEQYF. The CDR3 nucleotides read TGTGCCAGCACATTCAGGTGGGGCCACGAGCAGTACTTC.

This chain joins TRBV6-5 and TRBJ1-3; D gene unclear. The ends were cut back, 6 bases at V and 0 bases at J, with 9 bases in the middle. The germline V gene encodes CDR1 MNHEY and CDR2 SVGAGI. This CDR3 contains 14 residues. CDR3 sequence reads: CASRQTYSGNTIYF. In DNA, the CDR3 is TGTGCCAGCAGACAGACGTACTCTGGAAACACCATATATTTT.

The rearrangement joins TRBV4-3 to TRBJ2-1; possibly TRBD2 for D (5 bases). The ends were cut back, 1 base at V and 6 bases at J, with 16 bases in the middle. Germline lookup yields CDR1 LGHNA and CDR2 YSLEER. This CDR3 has 16 residues. DNA for the CDR3: TGCGCCAGCAGCCAAGTAGCGAACTTACGGGGCAATGAGCAGTTCTTC. Translated, it gives CASSQVANLRGNEQFF.

This chain uses TRBV15 with TRBJ2-7; 9 positions agree with TRBD1. Trimming at V came to 3 bases and at J to 1 base, leaving 1 base not matched to a gene. This CDR3 is built from 14 residues. Germline V gene sequence: CDR1 LNHNV, CDR2 YYDKDF (reference sequence). CDR3 in amino acids: CATSRGTGSYEQYF. DNA for the CDR3: TGTGCCACCAGCAGGGGGACAGGGTCCTACGAGCAGTACTTC.

This clone was seen only a few times. This sequence joins TRBV2 and TRBJ2-3; 7 bases fit TRBD2. The trim removed 6 bases at V and 4 bases at J, leaving 1 base unmatched. The CDR3 runs 12 residues. Germline lookup yields CDR1 SNHLY and CDR2 FYNNEI. The CDR3 nucleotides are TGTGCCAGCAGGGGGGGGTCAGATACGCAGTATTTT. Translation: CASRGGSDTQYF.

This clone was seen a handful of times. V gene TRBV29-1 combines with J gene TRBJ2-1; 10 nucleotides line up with TRBD2. The V and J ends lost 6 bases and 7 bases, in that order; junction bases with no gene match: 3. The germline V gene has CDR1 SQVTM and CDR2 ANQGSEA. The CDR3 has 12 amino acids. As DNA, the CDR3 is TGCAGCGTAAAGCGGGAGGGGAATGAGCAGTTCTTC. Protein: CSVKREGNEQFF.

The rearrangement joins TRBV7-9 to TRBJ2-4, with D possibly being TRBD2 (5 bases). This CDR3 contains 13 residues. Between the trimmed V and J ends, which lost 5 bases and 4 bases, there was a span of 9 bases. Germline loops: CDR1 SEHNR, CDR2 FQNEAQ (reference sequence). DNA of the CDR3: TGTGCCAGCAGCCTGGGAGAGAAAAACATTCAGTACTTC. Amino acids: CASSLGEKNIQYF.

The V and J genes are TRBV4-3 and TRBJ1-2; D may be TRBD1 (5 bases). In germline, CDR1 is LGHNA, CDR2 YSLEER. V lost 0 bases and J 4 bases, leaving 12 bases between the germline ends. CDR3 length equals 15 residues. The DNA for the CDR3 is TGCGCCAGCAGCCAAGACTGGGGCCTGGGCTATGGCTACACCTTC. It is translated as CASSQDWGLGYGYTF.

The chain has TRBV6-6 and TRBJ2-7; TRBD2 aligns across 7 bases. The CDR3 contains 13 residues. Germline V CDR1 and CDR2: MNHNY, SVGAGI (reference sequence). Trimming cost V 8 bases and J 4 bases; bases outside gene matches: 8. CDR3 coding DNA: TGTGCCAGCGCCTTGGGGGGGAGTTACGAGCAGTACTTC. As protein: CASALGGSYEQYF.

The chain uses TRBV6-5 and TRBJ2-1; D is undetermined. This CDR3 spans 13 amino acids. Germline CDR1 reads MNHEY; CDR2 reads SVGAGI. V gave up 7 bases and J gave up 6 bases, with 13 bases separating them. In DNA form, the CDR3 reads TGTGCCAGCACCAGATCAGCGCGCAATGAGCAGTTCTTC. It specifies CASTRSARNEQFF.

This chain links TRBV15 with TRBJ1-5, with a tentative D call TRBD1 (5 bases). The CDR3 runs to 15 residues. In germline, CDR1 is LNHNV, CDR2 YYDKDF (reference sequence). The V and J ends lost 5 bases and 5 bases respectively, with 16 bases between them. The CDR3 bases are TGTGCCACCAGCCCTCCAGGGCAGATTTATCAGCCCCAGCATTTT. It codes for CATSPPGQIYQPQHF.

This rearrangement joins TRBV4-1 to TRBJ2-2, with D uncertain. The CDR3 length is 13 residues. Per the germline V gene, CDR1 is MGHRA and CDR2 is YSYEKL. Trimming took 0 bases from V and 7 from J, leaving 6 bases between them. CDR3 DNA sequence: TGCGCCAGCAGCCAAGATCCCGGCGGGGAGCTGTTTTTT. This translates into CASSQDPGGELFF.

J is TRBJ2-7 and V is TRBV6-5; 7 positions match TRBD1. This CDR3 is built from 14 residues. Germline assignment: CDR1 MNHEY and CDR2 SVGAGI. V lost 5 bases, J lost 4 bases, and 8 bases stayed unmatched. The CDR3 region is CASSKRDRPYEQYF. For the CDR3, the DNA is TGTGCCAGCAGTAAACGGGACAGACCGTACGAGCAGTACTTC.

The V and J genes are TRBV7-9 and TRBJ2-2; the D gene is possibly TRBD1 (7 bases). Germline CDR1 and CDR2: SEHNR and FQNEAQ (reference sequence). The ends were cut back, 4 bases at V and 4 bases at J, with 13 bases in the middle. The CDR3 length is 15 residues. The CDR3 nucleotides read TGTGCCAGCAGCTCCGACAGGGAGGCCACCGGGGAGCTGTTTTTT. Its protein is CASSSDREATGELFF.